This T cell receptor beta chain was sequenced in a study of cytomegalovirus exposure and HLA in healthy donors. The wider study: The 120 validation repertoires, a later analysis reported, used the same platform as the 666 repertoires from the first cohort. Broader study findings: Rarity characterized most TCR sequences, yet some public TCRs appeared in many donors.

Per germline, CDR1 LNHNV and CDR2 YYDKDF (reference sequence). This CDR3 is built from 15 residues. Losses at the gene ends were 1 base for V and 2 bases for J; bases not matched to a gene: 4. This clone was picked up one time. What it binds is unknown. Profiling relied on immunoSEQ multiplex PCR, and the TCRdb table lists in-frame clones only, not all of them. The profile shows 110,000 to 150,000 clones, around four fifths of them singletons. The source material was PBMCs. The chain has TRBV15 and TRBJ1-1, with 7 bases identical to TRBD1. The sequence derives from a woman aged 30 to 39 in good health and CMV-seronegative. CDR3 residues: CATSRGGTANTEAFF. The DNA for the CDR3 is TGTGCCACCAGCAGAGGTGGGACAGCAAACACTGAAGCTTTCTTT. Based on the CDR3 plus reference TRBV15 and TRBJ1-1, the full variable domain is DAMVIQNPRYQVTQFGKPVTLSCSQTLNHNVMYWYQQKSSQAPKLLFHYYDKDFNNEADTPDNFQSRRPNTSFCFLDIRSPGLGDTAMYLCATSRGGTANTEAFFGQGTRLTVV.